A selection of T cell receptor beta chains follows, all from one sample in a study of blood T cell repertoires in COVID-19. Assay: immunoSEQ multiplex PCR; the TCRdb copy retains only in-frame clones and omits some. Of more than 25,000 clones in the sample, about 82% were seen once. Sequencing input: peripheral blood. These receptors came from a man aged 55 to 70 with active COVID-19. CDR3s include the opening cysteine and the closing phenylalanine or tryptophan. The order of the fields is J gene, V gene, clone size, D gene, CDR3 protein, CDR3 DNA. D genes are given only for firm matches. Size tells how often a clone was seen (once, few, many) or the class of an expanded clone, and some rows leave it out.

>TRBJ2-1|TRBV28|few|TRBD2
CATGLAGYNEQFF
TGTGCCACCGGACTAGCGGGGTACAATGAGCAGTTCTTC
>TRBJ2-7|TRBV6-1|NA|NA
CASSDGGLSEQYF
TGTGCCAGCAGTGACGGCGGACTCAGCGAGCAGTACTTC
>TRBJ2-3|TRBV9|NA|TRBD2
CASSGTSGRADTQYF
TGTGCCAGCAGCGGTACTAGCGGGAGGGCAGATACGCAGTATTTT
>TRBJ2-5|TRBV2|NA|TRBD2
CASRDGLAGKETQYF
TGTGCCAGCAGAGATGGACTAGCGGGAAAAGAGACCCAGTACTTC
>TRBJ2-3|TRBV7-2|NA|TRBD2
CASSLATSGRHTQYF
TGTGCCAGCAGCTTAGCGACTAGCGGGAGACATACGCAGTATTTT
>TRBJ1-2|TRBV18|NA|NA
CASSPSRGNYGYTF
TGTGCCAGCTCACCGTCTCGGGGGAACTATGGCTACACCTTC
>TRBJ2-7|TRBV9|NA|TRBD1
CASSVGQGAHEQYF
TGTGCCAGCAGCGTCGGACAGGGGGCCCACGAGCAGTACTTC
>TRBJ2-1|TRBV11-2|NA|TRBD2
CASSGGRPPNEQFF
TGTGCCAGCAGCGGCGGGAGGCCCCCCAATGAGCAGTTCTTC
>TRBJ2-1|TRBV14|NA|NA
CASGDRYNEQFF
TGTGCCAGCGGAGACAGATACAATGAGCAGTTCTTC
>TRBJ1-1|TRBV7-9|NA|TRBD1
CASSLGQGASRTEAFF
TGTGCCAGCAGCCTCGGACAGGGGGCGAGTAGGACTGAAGCTTTCTTT
>TRBJ2-1|TRBV5-5|NA|TRBD2
CASSPGLAGGSSSYNEQFF
TGTGCCAGCAGCCCGGGACTAGCGGGAGGCTCGAGCTCCTACAATGAGCAGTTCTTC
>TRBJ2-5|TRBV4-2|NA|NA
CASSQPGQGGETQYF
TGTGCCAGCAGCCAACCTGGGCAGGGAGGAGAGACCCAGTACTTC
>TRBJ1-5|TRBV28|NA|TRBD1
CASTAGGRNQPQHF
TGTGCCAGCACAGCAGGGGGCCGTAATCAGCCCCAGCATTTT
>TRBJ2-1|TRBV6-1|NA|NA
CASSEVWEQKQFF
TGTGCCAGCAGTGAGGTCTGGGAGCAGAAGCAGTTCTTC
>TRBJ2-5|TRBV27|NA|NA
CASSLFGGRETQYF
TGTGCCAGCAGTTTATTTGGGGGCCGGGAGACCCAGTACTTC
>TRBJ2-2|TRBV5-6|NA|NA
CASSLSQAGELFF
TGTGCCAGCAGCCTTTCACAGGCCGGGGAGCTGTTTTTT